This TCR beta chain was documented in a study of post-analysis software for immune sequencing data (dated by TCRdb to between 2014 and 2017). Looking at the study overall: Relapsing-remitting, secondary progressive and progressive-relapsing multiple sclerosis were recorded as disease courses, and subtype annotation was lacking for some patients. Patient repertoires were compared against around 10 previously published healthy control repertoires from donors aged 6 to 25 years. A subset of samples was prepared in parallel using single-end sample barcoding, then pooled and co-amplified after Illumina adapter ligation.

Study-wide conclusions, independent of this receptor: The multiple sclerosis patient group was slightly younger than the control group. Strong co-clustering of samples prepared in the same batch was shown by direct clustering with F measure, prompting a batch-effect correction. Normalized Chao1 diversity was significantly lower in multiple sclerosis patients than controls, suggesting substantial peripheral T-cell clonal expansion.

With regard to this clonotype: The clone's antigen remains unknown. No much larger clone exists at a distance of one base, and base qualities are not known.

To demonstrate the VDJtools post-analysis software, the study profiled TCR beta repertoires from the peripheral blood of under 15 young patients with multiple sclerosis. The patients with multiple sclerosis were children and adolescents between about 6 and 15 years of age. Libraries came from PCR. Sequencing instrument: Illumina HiSeq 2500. To reduce PCR and sequencing biases, unique molecular identifiers were incorporated into the TCR beta cDNA libraries. Per 1 to 10 million input T cells, roughly 500,000 cDNA molecules were obtained, such that each molecule approximated one T cell. The patient libraries were prepared and sequenced with the same protocol used for the earlier healthy control dataset. Within a given batch, samples were prepared together, multiplexed and sequenced on the same HiSeq lane. The paper's data handling went like this. Raw barcoded reads were processed with MIGEC, discarding single-read molecular identifier groups before consensus assembly and CDR3 extraction. Clonotype tables were post-analysed with VDJtools, and diversity was normalized by down-sampling all datasets to the smallest sample size. Repertoire overlap clustering matched CDR3 amino acid but not nucleotide sequences to correct batch-related cross-sample contamination. Clones were called with MiXCR by TCRdb after fastp trimmed the public reads at Q25, and only in-frame beta chains were retained. Each entry merges the rows of one CDR3 protein and shows their most common DNA and genes. These V and J calls originate from TCRdb's pipeline instead of the authors' own analysis. This sample gives hundreds of thousands of distinct CDR3 sequences in total; 59% of them show up just once. Around 10% of the sample is held by the ten biggest clonotypes.

Material: blood. The sequence was obtained from a girl between 2 and 10 years old with multiple sclerosis.

The bases are TGTGCCAGCAGCCATTGGTCCCATCGGGGGGAGACCCAGTACTTC. Its translation is CASSHWSHRGETQYF. This chain is built from TRBV3-1 and TRBJ2-5, with TRBD2 as a weak D call on 6 bases. Reading from cysteine to phenylalanine, the CDR3 counts 15 amino acids. The sequence is cut down to CDR3 DNA, 45 bases in frame from base 1. The germline V gene encodes CDR1 LGHDT and CDR2 YNNKEL (reference sequence). V and J are truncated by 3 bases and 5 bases respectively, leaving an intervening sequence of 16 bases.